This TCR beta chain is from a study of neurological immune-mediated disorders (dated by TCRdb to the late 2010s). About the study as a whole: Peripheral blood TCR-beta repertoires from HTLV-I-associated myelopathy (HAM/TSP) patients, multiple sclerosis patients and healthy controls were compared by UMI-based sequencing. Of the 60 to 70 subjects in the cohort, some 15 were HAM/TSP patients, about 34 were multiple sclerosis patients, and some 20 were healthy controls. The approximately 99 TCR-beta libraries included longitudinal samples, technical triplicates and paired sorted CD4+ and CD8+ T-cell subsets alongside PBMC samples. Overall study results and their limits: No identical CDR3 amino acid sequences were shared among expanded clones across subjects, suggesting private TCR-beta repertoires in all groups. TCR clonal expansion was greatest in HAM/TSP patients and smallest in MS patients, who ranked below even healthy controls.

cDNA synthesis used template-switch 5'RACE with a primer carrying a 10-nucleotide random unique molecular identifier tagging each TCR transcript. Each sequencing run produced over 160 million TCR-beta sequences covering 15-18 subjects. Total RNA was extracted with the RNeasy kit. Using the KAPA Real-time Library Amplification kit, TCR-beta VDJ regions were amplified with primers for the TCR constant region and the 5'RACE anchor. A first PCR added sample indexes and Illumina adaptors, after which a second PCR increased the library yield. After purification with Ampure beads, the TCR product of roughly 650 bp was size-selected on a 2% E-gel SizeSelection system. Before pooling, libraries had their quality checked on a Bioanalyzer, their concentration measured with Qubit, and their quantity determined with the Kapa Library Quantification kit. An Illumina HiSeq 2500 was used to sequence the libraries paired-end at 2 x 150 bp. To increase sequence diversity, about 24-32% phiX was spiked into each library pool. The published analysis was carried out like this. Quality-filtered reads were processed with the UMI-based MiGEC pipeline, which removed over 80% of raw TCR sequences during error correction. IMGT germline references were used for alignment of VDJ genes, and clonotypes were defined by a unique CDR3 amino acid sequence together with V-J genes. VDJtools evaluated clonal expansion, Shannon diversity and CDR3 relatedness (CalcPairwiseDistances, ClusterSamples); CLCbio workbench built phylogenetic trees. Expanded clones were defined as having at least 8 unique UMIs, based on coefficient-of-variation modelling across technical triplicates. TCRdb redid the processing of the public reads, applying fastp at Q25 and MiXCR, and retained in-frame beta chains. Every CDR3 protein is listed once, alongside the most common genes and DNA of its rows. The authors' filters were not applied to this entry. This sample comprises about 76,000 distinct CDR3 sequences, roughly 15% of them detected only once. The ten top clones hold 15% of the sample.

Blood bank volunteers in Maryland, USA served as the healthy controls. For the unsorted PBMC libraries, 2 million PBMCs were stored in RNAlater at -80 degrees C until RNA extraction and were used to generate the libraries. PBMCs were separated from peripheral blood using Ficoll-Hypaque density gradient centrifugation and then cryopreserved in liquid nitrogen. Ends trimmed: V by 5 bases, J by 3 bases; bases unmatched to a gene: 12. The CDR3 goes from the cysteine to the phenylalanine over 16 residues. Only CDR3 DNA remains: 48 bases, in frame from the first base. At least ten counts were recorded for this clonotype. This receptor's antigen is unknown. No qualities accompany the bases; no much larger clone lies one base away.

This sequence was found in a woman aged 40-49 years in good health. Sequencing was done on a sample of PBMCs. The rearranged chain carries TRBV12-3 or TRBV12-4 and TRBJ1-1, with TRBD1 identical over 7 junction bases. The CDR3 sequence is CASSQTGLGGYTEAFF. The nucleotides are TGTGCCAGCAGTCAGACAGGGCTAGGTGGATACACTGAAGCTTTCTTT.